These 10 T cell receptor beta chains came from one sample sequenced in a study of blood T cell repertoires in COVID-19. TCRdb's copy holds only in-frame clones and misses some; the assay was immunoSEQ multiplex PCR. The sample has around 280,000 clones; more than 75% are singletons. The sample was peripheral blood. Source of these receptors: a man aged 65 to 85 with acute or convalescent COVID-19.

V usage is TRBV19 and J usage is TRBJ2-7, with 9 bases aligning to TRBD1. CDR1 and CDR2 from the germline V gene are LNHDA and SQIVND (reference sequence). The CDR3 runs 15 residues. V shed 3 bases and J 6 bases; nucleotides not matched to a gene: 9. For the CDR3, the DNA is TGTGCCAGTAGTATTCCGGGACAGGGCATTGGCGAGCAGTACTTC. This sequence encodes CASSIPGQGIGEQYF.

V is TRBV6-5 and J is TRBJ1-5; D is ambiguous. The CDR3 is made up of 14 amino acids. Germline V gene sequence: CDR1 MNHEY, CDR2 SVGAGI. The ends were cut back, 0 bases at V and 2 bases at J, with 5 bases in the middle. This CDR3 is CASSYSEGNQPQHF. The CDR3, as DNA: TGTGCCAGCAGTTACTCGGAGGGCAATCAGCCCCAGCATTTT.

This clone was recorded once. The chain has TRBV5-1 and TRBJ2-3; TRBD2 might be the D (6 bases). The germline V gene has CDR1 SGHRS and CDR2 YFSETQ. Trimming took off 7 bases at V and 0 bases at J, with 12 bases between the two ends. This CDR3 comprises 14 residues. The CDR3 coding sequence is TGCGCCAGCTGGAGGGGTGGTAGCACAGATACGCAGTATTTT. Amino acid sequence: CASWRGGSTDTQYF.

The J gene is TRBJ2-1, the V gene TRBV4-2; 14 bases match TRBD2. V was pared by 4 bases and J by 9 bases, with 5 bases of the junction left unmatched. Germline V gene sequence: CDR1 LGHNA, CDR2 YNFKEQ. CDR3 length: 15 amino acids. CDR3 sequence: CASSLSGTSGGEQFF. The CDR3 DNA reads TGTGCCAGCAGCCTGTCCGGGACTAGCGGGGGTGAGCAGTTCTTC.

This clone was seen more than once but under ten times. The chain employs TRBV28 and TRBJ2-3; 9 positions agree with TRBD2. This CDR3 comprises 17 residues. Germline CDR1 and CDR2: MDHEN and SYDVKM. V trimming: 7 bases; J trimming: 1 base; junction bases outside the gene matches: 12. CDR3 loop: CASKLRRGGSGTDTQYF. For the CDR3, the DNA is TGTGCCAGCAAACTACGGCGGGGGGGCTCCGGCACAGATACGCAGTATTTT.

This CDR3 reads CASRGSQGAVLLAKNIQYF. CDR3 sequence (DNA): TGTGCCAGCAGAGGTTCACAGGGGGCTGTTTTGTTAGCCAAAAACATTCAGTACTTC. This chain links TRBV9 with TRBJ2-4; 9 bases fit TRBD1. This CDR3 is built from 19 residues. V trimming: 5 bases; J trimming: 0 bases; junction bases outside the gene matches: 15. Germline CDR1 SGDLS, CDR2 YYNGEE.

This rearrangement joins TRBV19 to TRBJ2-2; a weak D match, TRBD2 (5 bases). Germline V lookup: CDR1 LNHDA, CDR2 SQIVND (reference sequence). The CDR3 is 14 residues long. V shed 5 bases and J shed 4 bases, with 11 bases lying between them. CDR3 coding DNA: TGTGCCAGTAGTCCAAGCGGCTTCACCGGGGAGCTGTTTTTT. Translating it yields CASSPSGFTGELFF.

The chain employs TRBV4-3 and TRBJ1-5; 7 nucleotides match TRBD1. Germline assignment: CDR1 LGHNA and CDR2 YSLEER. The CDR3 has 17 amino acids. Trimming at V came to 1 base and at J to 2 bases, leaving 8 bases not matched to a gene. CDR3 sequence: CASSQGVAGGGNQPQHF. CDR3 DNA: TGCGCCAGCAGCCAAGGAGTGGCAGGGGGAGGCAATCAGCCCCAGCATTTT.

V usage is TRBV6-2 or TRBV6-3 and J usage is TRBJ1-2, with D possibly being TRBD1 (6 bases). V shed 4 bases and J shed 5 bases, with 11 bases lying between them. Germline V gene data show CDR1 as MNHEY and CDR2 as SVGEGT. The CDR3 has 13 residues. Written as DNA, the CDR3 is TGTGCCAGCAGTTTTGACAGGCGGTATGGCTACACCTTC. Protein: CASSFDRRYGYTF.

This chain uses TRBV3-1 (or the pseudogene TRBV3-2) with TRBJ2-5, with D perhaps matching TRBD2 (6 bases). CDR3 length equals 15 residues. Trimming removed 0 bases from V and 4 bases from J, with 12 bases in between. Germline-derived CDR1 and CDR2 are LGHDT and YNNKEL (reference sequence). The CDR3 region is CASSQDAAGLETQYF. Written as DNA, the CDR3 is TGTGCCAGCAGCCAAGATGCGGCGGGACTAGAGACCCAGTACTTC.